The 5 T cell receptor beta chains below were found in one sample sequenced in a study of human T cells and chemical hapten exposure. TCRdb reanalysed the RACE reads using MiXCR and keeps one entry per CDR3 protein. The table shows around 44,000 distinct CDR3 sequences, with under 4.5% occurring only once. Time point reported: patch test 1, 2 weeks after DPC sensitization. Treatment denoted: therapeutic diphenylcyclopropenone sensitization with weekly scalp DPC. Whole blood, unfractionated, served as the material for total RNA extraction. Sequencing used whole blood, obtained in connection with sensitization to the hapten diphenylcyclopropenone (DPC). These receptors were collected from a man between 45 and 60 years old with alopecia areata. Some clones in this sample may be carry-over from other donors' samples.

This clonotype showed up many times. The V and J genes are TRBV7-2 and TRBJ2-3, with D hard to call. Per germline, CDR1 SGHTA and CDR2 FQGNSA. V dropped 3 bases and J dropped 1 base, with 11 bases sitting between them. The CDR3 spans 15 residues. This CDR3 reads CASSFLSLRTDTQYF. The CDR3, as DNA: TGTGCCAGCAGCTTTCTAAGCCTACGCACAGATACGCAGTATTTT.

Ten or more counts support this clonotype. The chain has TRBV28 and TRBJ1-1, with a possible D match to TRBD1 (6 bases). Germline V gene lookup returns CDR1 MDHEN and CDR2 SYDVKM. This CDR3 is 14 amino acids long. V lost 3 bases, J lost 4 bases, and 12 bases lay in between. The CDR3 DNA reads as TGTGCCAGCAGTTTGGGGGCCCCGAGCACTGAAGCTTTCTTT. Protein: CASSLGAPSTEAFF.

Only a few counts were recorded for this clonotype. The gene calls are TRBV3-1 and TRBJ1-1; 10 positions match TRBD1. With 8 bases clipped from V and 6 bases from J, the junction kept 6 bases outside the gene matches. Germline CDR1 is LGHDT and CDR2 is YNNKEL (reference sequence). This CDR3 region has 13 residues. Here the CDR3 reads CASSDRGLPEAFF. The CDR3 DNA reads TGTGCCAGCTCAGACAGGGGGCTGCCTGAAGCTTTCTTT.

This clonotype occurred many times. This chain connects TRBV7-2 to TRBJ1-6, with D possibly matching TRBD1 (5 bases). Trimming stripped 1 base from V and 7 bases from J, with 14 bases between. The CDR3 consists of 16 residues. Germline CDR1 and CDR2: SGHTA and FQGNSA. CDR3 sequence: CASSLEGAVWNSPLHF. The DNA of the CDR3 is TGTGCCAGCAGCTTAGAAGGGGCTGTCTGGAATTCACCCCTCCACTTT.

This clonotype was picked up a small number of times. The CDR3 loop reads CASSPTGVLAEAFF. As DNA, the CDR3 is TGTGCCAGCAGCCCTACAGGGGTACTCGCTGAAGCTTTCTTT. The V call is TRBV5-4, the J call TRBJ1-1; 7 bases are a match to TRBD1. Germline-derived CDR1 and CDR2 are SGHNT and YYREEE (reference sequence). V gave up 4 bases and J gave up 6 bases; unmatched junction bases: 9. This CDR3 comprises 14 residues.